These T cell receptor beta chains were read from a single sample in a study of T cell changes during pregnancy in multiple sclerosis. TCRdb's table, derived via immunoSEQ multiplex PCR, lists solely in-frame clones and lacks some. The table records roughly 39,000 clones, more than 85% of them present only once. The sample here was CD8+ T cells from peripheral blood mononuclear cells, taken after pregnancy. The receptor set was obtained from a female donor with multiple sclerosis, enrolled in a pregnancy study. Each CDR3 is given with its conserved first and last residue. The D gene is left open where the match is weak. Clone size is given for some rows only: seen once, a few or many times, or a class if the clone is expanded.

v_call	j_call	d_call	clone_size	cdr3_nt	cdr3_aa
TRBV7-9	TRBJ1-2	.	.	TGTGCCAGCAGCTCCTCACACTACAGGGACGACTATGGCTACACCTTC	CASSSSHYRDDYGYTF
TRBV27	TRBJ1-2	TRBD1	.	TGTGCCAGCAGTTTAAATTCCCCCGCTGGACAGGGAAGGAATGGCTACACCTTC	CASSLNSPAGQGRNGYTF
TRBV5-6	TRBJ1-1	TRBD1	once	TGTGCCAGCAGCCACCGGGACAGGGGGCGAAGATACCCTGAAGCTTTCTTT	CASSHRDRGRRYPEAFF
TRBV25-1	TRBJ2-1	.	.	TGTGCCAGCAGTGAAAGTCGAAGGGGCAATGAGCAGTTCTTC	CASSESRRGNEQFF
TRBV4-1	TRBJ2-3	TRBD2	once	TGCGCCAGCAGCCAAGCCCGCGGGGGGCAGAGAGATACGCAGTATTTT	CASSQARGGQRDTQYF
TRBV7-6	TRBJ2-2	TRBD2	.	TGTGCCAGCAGCCCCGGGACTAGTCTAACCGGGGAGCTGTTTTTT	CASSPGTSLTGELFF
TRBV2	TRBJ2-5	TRBD1	.	TGTGCCGCTCAGGACAGGGGGAGAGAGACCCAGTACTTC	CAAQDRGRETQYF
TRBV7-8	TRBJ2-7	.	.	TGTGCCAGCAGCGACAGTAATCCATCCTACGAGCAGTACTTC	CASSDSNPSYEQYF
TRBV19	TRBJ2-3	TRBD1	.	TGTGCCAGTAGTATATTAGTCAGGGGGCCAGAAATCACAGATACGCAGTATTTT	CASSILVRGPEITDTQYF
TRBV4-2	TRBJ1-5	TRBD1	.	TGTGCCAGCAGCCAGATTCCGGGACAGCGCAATCAGCCCCAGCATTTT	CASSQIPGQRNQPQHF
TRBV9	TRBJ2-2	TRBD1	.	TGTGCCAGCAGCGTGGGGACAGTGGAGACCGGGGAGCTGTTTTTT	CASSVGTVETGELFF
TRBV7-6	TRBJ2-3	TRBD1	.	TGTGCCAGCAGCTCCAGACAGGGCTTCACAGATACGCAGTATTTT	CASSSRQGFTDTQYF
TRBV9	TRBJ2-5	.	.	TGTGCCAGCAGCGCAGACCAAGAGACCCAGTACTTC	CASSADQETQYF
TRBV6-5	TRBJ2-6	TRBD1	.	TGTGCCAGCAGTGCTACAGGGGGAGCCAACGTCCTGACTTTC	CASSATGGANVLTF
TRBV7-8	TRBJ1-1	.	.	TGTGCCAGCAGCTCCTCCGACCCAACGGGAGGGCCAGTAGCTTTCTTT	CASSSSDPTGGPVAFF
TRBV29-1	TRBJ2-7	TRBD1	.	TGCAGCGTTGAAGGGGGCAGGGGGCCGTACGAGCAGTACTTC	CSVEGGRGPYEQYF